This T cell receptor (beta chain) derives from a study of blood T cell repertoires in COVID-19. Across the study: Donors in the United States, Italy and Spain gave samples during acute or convalescent COVID-19.

Original handling: Amplifying reference gene primers gave estimates of nucleated cell counts. The table came from immunoSEQ multiplex PCR; TCRdb's copy has only in-frame clones and leaves some out. V, J and clone size are those of that table, while D and trimming were read from the DNA. The repertoire holds some 210,000 clones, with 80% to 95% as singletons. The specimen sequenced was peripheral blood. The TCR comes from a man between 60 and 75 years old with COVID-19, enrolled during active disease.

CDR3 DNA: TGTGCCAGCAGCCTTCGGACAGGCGGCAATCAGCCCCAGCATTTT. This sequence encodes CASSLRTGGNQPQHF. The J gene is TRBJ1-5, the V gene TRBV6-6, with TRBD1 identical over 7 bases. The CDR3 consists of 15 residues. The trim removed 6 bases at V and 2 bases at J, leaving 7 bases unmatched. Germline V gene lookup returns CDR1 MNHNY and CDR2 SVGAGI (reference sequence).